The rows below give T cell receptor beta chains drawn from one sample of a study of blood T cell repertoires in COVID-19. Clones were sequenced by immunoSEQ multiplex PCR, and TCRdb holds only the in-frame ones, with some missing. The sample consists of approximately 290,000 clones, roughly 87% of them appearing once. Sequenced material: peripheral blood. The receptors were gathered from a young man with active or convalescent COVID-19. The CDR3 runs from the conserved cysteine through the conserved F or W. Fields, in order: D gene, CDR3 length, V gene, clone size, J gene, CDR3 protein, CDR3 DNA. A D gene is named only where the DNA matches it firmly. Size is omitted from some rows. Given values are once, few, many or a class for expanded clones.

D gene: NA; CDR3 length: 13; V gene: TRBV6-5; clone size: NA; J gene: TRBJ1-5; CDR3 protein: CASSTQDYQPQHF; CDR3 DNA: TGTGCCAGCAGTACCCAGGACTACCAGCCCCAGCATTTT
D gene: TRBD2; CDR3 length: 15; V gene: TRBV5-1; clone size: NA; J gene: TRBJ2-3; CDR3 protein: CASSPGLAGADTQYF; CDR3 DNA: TGCGCCAGCAGTCCGGGACTAGCGGGAGCAGATACGCAGTATTTT
D gene: TRBD2; CDR3 length: 17; V gene: TRBV27; clone size: NA; J gene: TRBJ2-5; CDR3 protein: CASRSGRGYPRQETQYF; CDR3 DNA: TGTGCCAGCAGAAGCGGGAGGGGGTACCCACGGCAAGAGACCCAGTACTTC
D gene: NA; CDR3 length: 15; V gene: TRBV5-8; clone size: NA; J gene: TRBJ1-1; CDR3 protein: CASSLEGHANTEAFF; CDR3 DNA: TGTGCCAGCAGCTTGGAGGGACACGCGAACACTGAAGCTTTCTTT
D gene: TRBD2; CDR3 length: 15; V gene: TRBV5-1; clone size: NA; J gene: TRBJ2-7; CDR3 protein: CASSSLAGSSYEQYF; CDR3 DNA: TGCGCCAGCAGCTCCCTAGCGGGATCCTCCTACGAGCAGTACTTC
D gene: NA; CDR3 length: 16; V gene: TRBV3-1/TRBV3-2; clone size: NA; J gene: TRBJ1-6; CDR3 protein: CASSQEGSGNNSPLHF; CDR3 DNA: TGTGCCAGCAGCCAAGAGGGGTCGGGAAATAATTCACCCCTCCACTTT
D gene: TRBD1; CDR3 length: 13; V gene: TRBV29-1; clone size: NA; J gene: TRBJ2-4; CDR3 protein: CSAGQGVGYIQYF; CDR3 DNA: TGCAGCGCGGGCCAGGGGGTGGGATACATTCAGTACTTC
D gene: TRBD1; CDR3 length: 14; V gene: TRBV5-6; clone size: NA; J gene: TRBJ2-7; CDR3 protein: CASSRQGVDYEQYF; CDR3 DNA: TGTGCCAGCAGCCGACAGGGGGTCGACTACGAGCAGTACTTC
D gene: NA; CDR3 length: 16; V gene: TRBV4-2; clone size: once; J gene: TRBJ2-7; CDR3 protein: CASSPERRQSFYEQYF; CDR3 DNA: TGTGCCAGCAGCCCGGAGAGACGACAGTCCTTCTACGAGCAGTACTTC
D gene: NA; CDR3 length: 13; V gene: TRBV7-2; clone size: NA; J gene: TRBJ1-1; CDR3 protein: CASSSGHNTEAFF; CDR3 DNA: TGTGCCAGCAGCTCCGGACACAACACTGAAGCTTTCTTT
D gene: NA; CDR3 length: 14; V gene: TRBV27; clone size: NA; J gene: TRBJ1-4; CDR3 protein: CASSFLATNEKLFF; CDR3 DNA: TGTGCCAGCAGTTTCCTTGCAACTAATGAAAAACTGTTTTTT
D gene: NA; CDR3 length: 15; V gene: TRBV7-2; clone size: NA; J gene: TRBJ2-5; CDR3 protein: CASSLSLQYQETQYF; CDR3 DNA: TGTGCCAGCAGCTTAAGCCTACAGTACCAAGAGACCCAGTACTTC
D gene: NA; CDR3 length: 12; V gene: TRBV12-3/TRBV12-4; clone size: NA; J gene: TRBJ2-1; CDR3 protein: CASTLRENEQFF; CDR3 DNA: TGTGCCAGCACCCTAAGGGAGAATGAGCAGTTCTTC
D gene: TRBD2; CDR3 length: 17; V gene: TRBV27; clone size: NA; J gene: TRBJ2-4; CDR3 protein: CASSQAGIAGGKNIQYF; CDR3 DNA: TGTGCCAGCAGTCAAGCTGGGATAGCGGGGGGGAAAAACATTCAGTACTTC
D gene: NA; CDR3 length: 13; V gene: TRBV7-2; clone size: NA; J gene: TRBJ2-7; CDR3 protein: CASSFTETYEQYF; CDR3 DNA: TGTGCCAGCAGCTTTACGGAGACCTACGAGCAGTACTTC
D gene: NA; CDR3 length: 15; V gene: TRBV3-1/TRBV3-2; clone size: NA; J gene: TRBJ2-7; CDR3 protein: CASSQELGFLYEQYF; CDR3 DNA: TGTGCCAGCAGCCAAGAACTAGGGTTTCTCTACGAGCAGTACTTC
D gene: NA; CDR3 length: 13; V gene: TRBV12-3/TRBV12-4; clone size: NA; J gene: TRBJ1-5; CDR3 protein: CASSSTGLRPQHF; CDR3 DNA: TGTGCCAGCAGTTCCACAGGGTTAAGGCCCCAGCATTTT
D gene: NA; CDR3 length: 13; V gene: TRBV7-3; clone size: NA; J gene: TRBJ1-1; CDR3 protein: CASSLDSYAEAFF; CDR3 DNA: TGTGCCAGCAGCTTAGACAGCTACGCTGAAGCTTTCTTT
D gene: NA; CDR3 length: 14; V gene: TRBV10-3; clone size: NA; J gene: TRBJ1-5; CDR3 protein: CAIRSGMSNQPQHF; CDR3 DNA: TGTGCCATCAGATCAGGCATGAGCAATCAGCCCCAGCATTTT
D gene: TRBD1; CDR3 length: 16; V gene: TRBV7-9; clone size: NA; J gene: TRBJ2-2; CDR3 protein: CASSSTGQGDTGELFF; CDR3 DNA: TGTGCCAGCAGCTCGACGGGACAGGGGGACACCGGGGAGCTGTTTTTT
D gene: TRBD1; CDR3 length: 17; V gene: TRBV9; clone size: many; J gene: TRBJ1-2; CDR3 protein: CASSGHRDRGLVSGYTF; CDR3 DNA: TGTGCCAGCAGCGGGCACCGGGACAGGGGATTGGTGTCTGGCTACACCTTC
D gene: NA; CDR3 length: 14; V gene: TRBV9; clone size: NA; J gene: TRBJ2-1; CDR3 protein: CASSVGWAHNEQFF; CDR3 DNA: TGTGCCAGCAGCGTAGGTTGGGCCCACAATGAGCAGTTCTTC
D gene: NA; CDR3 length: 12; V gene: TRBV12-3/TRBV12-4; clone size: once; J gene: TRBJ1-2; CDR3 protein: CASSPRWDSYTF; CDR3 DNA: TGTGCCAGCAGTCCCCGATGGGACAGCTACACCTTC
D gene: NA; CDR3 length: 16; V gene: TRBV5-1; clone size: NA; J gene: TRBJ2-2; CDR3 protein: CASSWRLVSNTGELFF; CDR3 DNA: TGCGCCAGCAGCTGGCGACTGGTTTCGAACACCGGGGAGCTGTTTTTT
D gene: TRBD1; CDR3 length: 15; V gene: TRBV2; clone size: NA; J gene: TRBJ2-3; CDR3 protein: CASSVEGQGANTQYF; CDR3 DNA: TGTGCCAGCAGTGTAGAGGGACAGGGGGCGAATACGCAGTATTTT
D gene: NA; CDR3 length: 12; V gene: TRBV19; clone size: NA; J gene: TRBJ2-7; CDR3 protein: CASRAVSYEQYF; CDR3 DNA: TGTGCCAGTAGGGCGGTTAGCTACGAGCAGTACTTC
D gene: NA; CDR3 length: 13; V gene: TRBV6-1; clone size: NA; J gene: TRBJ1-2; CDR3 protein: CASSEAAGYGYTF; CDR3 DNA: TGTGCCAGCAGTGAAGCGGCGGGCTATGGCTACACCTTC
D gene: TRBD1; CDR3 length: 16; V gene: TRBV5-1; clone size: NA; J gene: TRBJ2-6; CDR3 protein: CASNTGASSGANVLTF; CDR3 DNA: TGCGCCAGCAACACAGGGGCCAGCTCTGGGGCCAACGTCCTGACTTTC
D gene: TRBD1; CDR3 length: 14; V gene: TRBV23-1; clone size: NA; J gene: TRBJ1-1; CDR3 protein: CASSQGQTNTEAFF; CDR3 DNA: TGCGCCAGCAGTCAGGGACAGACGAACACTGAAGCTTTCTTT
D gene: TRBD1; CDR3 length: 15; V gene: TRBV3-1/TRBV3-2; clone size: NA; J gene: TRBJ2-1; CDR3 protein: CASTPIRDSYNEQFF; CDR3 DNA: TGTGCCAGCACCCCCATCCGGGACAGTTACAATGAGCAGTTCTTC
D gene: NA; CDR3 length: 13; V gene: TRBV5-5; clone size: NA; J gene: TRBJ1-1; CDR3 protein: CASSYGTLGEAFF; CDR3 DNA: TGTGCCAGCAGCTATGGGACACTTGGGGAAGCTTTCTTT
D gene: NA; CDR3 length: 12; V gene: TRBV19; clone size: NA; J gene: TRBJ1-2; CDR3 protein: CASSLTGTGYTF; CDR3 DNA: TGTGCCAGTAGTTTAACAGGGACTGGCTACACCTTC
D gene: TRBD1; CDR3 length: 14; V gene: TRBV11-2; clone size: NA; J gene: TRBJ1-1; CDR3 protein: CASSPRQGNTEAFF; CDR3 DNA: TGTGCCAGCAGCCCAAGACAGGGGAACACTGAAGCTTTCTTT
D gene: NA; CDR3 length: 14; V gene: TRBV27; clone size: NA; J gene: TRBJ1-2; CDR3 protein: CASSLGVRGGGYTF; CDR3 DNA: TGTGCCAGCAGTTTAGGAGTCAGGGGCGGTGGCTACACCTTC
D gene: NA; CDR3 length: 13; V gene: TRBV29-1; clone size: once; J gene: TRBJ2-1; CDR3 protein: CSVELTSWPEQFF; CDR3 DNA: TGCAGCGTTGAGCTGACTAGTTGGCCTGAGCAGTTCTTC
D gene: NA; CDR3 length: 13; V gene: TRBV29-1; clone size: NA; J gene: TRBJ1-6; CDR3 protein: CSVGTDDNSPLHF; CDR3 DNA: TGCAGCGTTGGGACAGACGATAATTCACCCCTCCACTTT
D gene: TRBD1; CDR3 length: 15; V gene: TRBV3-1/TRBV3-2; clone size: NA; J gene: TRBJ1-1; CDR3 protein: CASSPGTGIGTEAFF; CDR3 DNA: TGTGCCAGCAGCCCCGGGACAGGGATCGGCACTGAAGCTTTCTTT
D gene: NA; CDR3 length: 14; V gene: TRBV5-5; clone size: NA; J gene: TRBJ2-5; CDR3 protein: CASSRLASRETQYF; CDR3 DNA: TGTGCCAGCAGCCGGCTAGCGTCTCGAGAGACCCAGTACTTC
D gene: TRBD2; CDR3 length: 14; V gene: TRBV19; clone size: NA; J gene: TRBJ2-7; CDR3 protein: CASSATSGAYEQYF; CDR3 DNA: TGTGCCAGTAGTGCGACTAGCGGGGCATACGAGCAGTACTTC
D gene: TRBD1; CDR3 length: 16; V gene: TRBV10-2; clone size: NA; J gene: TRBJ2-5; CDR3 protein: CASSYLQGSGSETQYF; CDR3 DNA: TGCGCCAGCAGCTACTTACAGGGGTCTGGCTCAGAGACCCAGTACTTC
D gene: NA; CDR3 length: 13; V gene: TRBV7-9; clone size: NA; J gene: TRBJ2-7; CDR3 protein: CASSLLADYEQYF; CDR3 DNA: TGTGCCAGCAGCTTACTAGCAGATTACGAGCAGTACTTC
D gene: NA; CDR3 length: 12; V gene: TRBV6-5; clone size: NA; J gene: TRBJ2-1; CDR3 protein: CAARRSYNEQFF; CDR3 DNA: TGTGCCGCGAGGAGGTCCTACAATGAGCAGTTCTTC
D gene: TRBD1; CDR3 length: 13; V gene: TRBV28; clone size: NA; J gene: TRBJ2-1; CDR3 protein: CASSQGAFNEQFF; CDR3 DNA: TGTGCCAGCAGCCAGGGGGCGTTTAATGAGCAGTTCTTC
D gene: NA; CDR3 length: 15; V gene: TRBV7-9; clone size: NA; J gene: TRBJ1-1; CDR3 protein: CASSLAQGMNTEAFF; CDR3 DNA: TGTGCCAGCAGCTTAGCGCAGGGAATGAACACTGAAGCTTTCTTT
D gene: TRBD1; CDR3 length: 12; V gene: TRBV28; clone size: NA; J gene: TRBJ1-1; CDR3 protein: CASSPTGFEAFF; CDR3 DNA: TGTGCCAGCAGCCCGACAGGGTTTGAAGCTTTCTTT
D gene: NA; CDR3 length: 13; V gene: TRBV7-9; clone size: NA; J gene: TRBJ2-3; CDR3 protein: CASSPGSTDTQYF; CDR3 DNA: TGTGCCAGCAGCCCGGGATCAACAGATACGCAGTATTTT
D gene: TRBD1; CDR3 length: 17; V gene: TRBV3-1/TRBV3-2; clone size: NA; J gene: TRBJ2-3; CDR3 protein: CASSQDSGTGSTDTQYF; CDR3 DNA: TGTGCCAGCAGCCAAGATTCCGGGACAGGCAGCACAGATACGCAGTATTTT
D gene: NA; CDR3 length: 15; V gene: TRBV4-3; clone size: NA; J gene: TRBJ1-2; CDR3 protein: CASSQGGRSNYGYTF; CDR3 DNA: TGCGCCAGCAGCCAAGGGGGCAGATCTAACTATGGCTACACCTTC
D gene: TRBD2; CDR3 length: 17; V gene: TRBV7-2; clone size: NA; J gene: TRBJ2-7; CDR3 protein: CASSLRKVAGGVHEQYF; CDR3 DNA: TGTGCCAGCAGCTTAAGAAAAGTAGCGGGAGGTGTCCACGAGCAGTACTTC
D gene: TRBD2; CDR3 length: 18; V gene: TRBV5-1; clone size: NA; J gene: TRBJ2-3; CDR3 protein: CASSLDRRVLAYTDTQYF; CDR3 DNA: TGCGCCAGCAGCTTGGATCGTCGGGTACTAGCGTACACAGATACGCAGTATTTT
D gene: TRBD1; CDR3 length: 14; V gene: TRBV4-3; clone size: once; J gene: TRBJ1-2; CDR3 protein: CASSQDRGPEGYTF; CDR3 DNA: TGCGCCAGCAGCCAAGACAGGGGGCCGGAGGGCTACACCTTC
D gene: NA; CDR3 length: 15; V gene: TRBV9; clone size: NA; J gene: TRBJ1-6; CDR3 protein: CASSVEGRPNSPLHF; CDR3 DNA: TGTGCCAGCAGCGTAGAGGGGCGGCCAAATTCACCCCTCCACTTT
D gene: NA; CDR3 length: 12; V gene: TRBV7-9; clone size: NA; J gene: TRBJ2-3; CDR3 protein: CASSPGTDTQYF; CDR3 DNA: TGTGCCAGCAGCCCTGGCACAGATACGCAGTATTTT
D gene: NA; CDR3 length: 11; V gene: TRBV6-5; clone size: few; J gene: TRBJ2-5; CDR3 protein: CASSYRETQYF; CDR3 DNA: TGTGCCAGCAGTTACCGGGAGACCCAGTACTTC
D gene: TRBD2; CDR3 length: 15; V gene: TRBV6-5; clone size: NA; J gene: TRBJ2-1; CDR3 protein: CASSNTGTRFNEQFF; CDR3 DNA: TGTGCCAGCAGCAATACCGGGACTAGATTCAATGAGCAGTTCTTC
D gene: TRBD2; CDR3 length: 15; V gene: TRBV28; clone size: once; J gene: TRBJ2-7; CDR3 protein: CASTPTSGRFYEQYF; CDR3 DNA: TGTGCCAGCACCCCGACTAGCGGGAGATTCTACGAGCAGTACTTC
D gene: NA; CDR3 length: 14; V gene: TRBV19; clone size: NA; J gene: TRBJ2-7; CDR3 protein: CASSPRGGSYEQYF; CDR3 DNA: TGTGCCAGTAGCCCTCGGGGAGGATCCTACGAGCAGTACTTC
D gene: NA; CDR3 length: 13; V gene: TRBV9; clone size: NA; J gene: TRBJ1-2; CDR3 protein: CASSVAVDYGYTF; CDR3 DNA: TGTGCCAGCAGCGTAGCGGTGGACTATGGCTACACCTTC
D gene: TRBD1; CDR3 length: 12; V gene: TRBV12-3/TRBV12-4; clone size: NA; J gene: TRBJ1-3; CDR3 protein: CASSLDRGQAYF; CDR3 DNA: TGTGCCAGCAGTTTAGATAGGGGGCAGGCTTATTTT
D gene: NA; CDR3 length: 13; V gene: TRBV10-1; clone size: few; J gene: TRBJ1-1; CDR3 protein: CASQGSRNTEAFF; CDR3 DNA: TGCGCCAGCCAGGGAAGTCGGAACACTGAAGCTTTCTTT